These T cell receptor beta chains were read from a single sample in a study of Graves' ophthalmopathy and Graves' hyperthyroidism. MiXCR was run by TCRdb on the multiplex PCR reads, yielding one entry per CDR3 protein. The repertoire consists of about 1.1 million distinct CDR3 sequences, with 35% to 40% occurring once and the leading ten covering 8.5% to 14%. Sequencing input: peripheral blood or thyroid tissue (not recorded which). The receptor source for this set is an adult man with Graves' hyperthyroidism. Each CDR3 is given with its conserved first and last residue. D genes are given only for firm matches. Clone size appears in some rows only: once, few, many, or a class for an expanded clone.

CDR3aa: CASSFKQGVGQPQHF
CDR3nt: TGTGCCAGCAGTTTTAAACAGGGGGTAGGTCAGCCCCAGCATTTT
v_gene: TRBV12-3/TRBV12-4
abundance: many
d_gene: TRBD1
len: 15
j_gene: TRBJ1-5

CDR3aa: CASSGQRSVGYTF
CDR3nt: TGCGCCAGCTCGGGACAGCGCTCTGTTGGCTACACCTTC
v_gene: TRBV10-2
abundance: -
d_gene: TRBD1
len: 13
j_gene: TRBJ1-2

CDR3aa: CASSLRRVDTEAFF
CDR3nt: TGTGCCAGCAGCCTTAGGAGGGTTGACACTGAAGCTTTCTTT
v_gene: TRBV12-3/TRBV12-4
abundance: few
d_gene: -
len: 14
j_gene: TRBJ1-1

CDR3aa: CASSQLAGSSYEQYF
CDR3nt: TGTGCCAGCAGCCAGCTAGCGGGAAGCTCCTACGAGCAGTACTTC
v_gene: TRBV11-2
abundance: few
d_gene: TRBD2
len: 15
j_gene: TRBJ2-7

CDR3aa: CSPRGRETQYF
CDR3nt: TGCAGCCCGCGAGGGAGAGAGACCCAGTACTTC
v_gene: TRBV29-1
abundance: -
d_gene: -
len: 11
j_gene: TRBJ2-5

CDR3aa: CASSLEAGGNYGYTF
CDR3nt: TGTGCCAGCAGCTTAGAGGCAGGGGGCAACTATGGCTACACCTTC
v_gene: TRBV7-9
abundance: many
d_gene: TRBD1
len: 15
j_gene: TRBJ1-2

CDR3aa: CASSVEDPGAAGANVLTF
CDR3nt: TGTGCCAGCAGCGTAGAAGATCCGGGGGCGGCTGGGGCCAACGTCCTGACTTTC
v_gene: TRBV9
abundance: many
d_gene: -
len: 18
j_gene: TRBJ2-6

CDR3aa: CATSREPMMAGADEKLFF
CDR3nt: TGTGCCACCAGCAGAGAACCAATGATGGCAGGGGCAGATGAAAAACTGTTTTTT
v_gene: TRBV15
abundance: many
d_gene: -
len: 18
j_gene: TRBJ1-4

CDR3aa: CASSEGDSPPHF
CDR3nt: TGCGCCAGCAGTGAGGGGGATTCACCCCCCCACTTT
v_gene: TRBV10-2
abundance: -
d_gene: -
len: 12
j_gene: TRBJ1-6

CDR3aa: CSARVPWPEPAVLTF
CDR3nt: TGCAGTGCTAGAGTTCCCTGGCCGGAGCCCGCCGTCCTGACTTTC
v_gene: TRBV20-1
abundance: -
d_gene: -
len: 15
j_gene: TRBJ2-6

CDR3aa: CASRATERETQYF
CDR3nt: TGTGCCAGCAGGGCGACAGAGAGAGAGACCCAGTACTTC
v_gene: TRBV12-3/TRBV12-4
abundance: -
d_gene: -
len: 13
j_gene: TRBJ2-5

CDR3aa: CAISVEQGPAEQYF
CDR3nt: TGTGCCATCAGTGTAGAACAGGGGCCAGCCGAGCAGTACTTC
v_gene: TRBV10-3
abundance: -
d_gene: TRBD1
len: 14
j_gene: TRBJ2-7

CDR3aa: CASSSGGQGGRNQPQHF
CDR3nt: TGTGCCAGCAGCTCAGGTGGGCAGGGTGGTCGCAATCAGCCCCAGCATTTT
v_gene: TRBV7-9
abundance: many
d_gene: -
len: 17
j_gene: TRBJ1-5

CDR3aa: CSARKTYEQYF
CDR3nt: TGCAGTGCCAGGAAAACCTACGAGCAGTACTTC
v_gene: TRBV20-1
abundance: -
d_gene: -
len: 11
j_gene: TRBJ2-7

CDR3aa: CAISEDRSNTEAFF
CDR3nt: TGTGCCATCAGTGAGGACAGATCTAACACTGAAGCTTTCTTT
v_gene: TRBV10-3
abundance: -
d_gene: -
len: 14
j_gene: TRBJ1-1

CDR3aa: CASSLTRLEKLFF
CDR3nt: TGTGCCAGCAGTTTGACCCGGTTGGAAAAACTGTTTTTT
v_gene: TRBV12-3/TRBV12-4
abundance: few
d_gene: -
len: 13
j_gene: TRBJ1-4

CDR3aa: CSVLTHSRGYTF
CDR3nt: TGCAGCGTACTGACACACTCGCGTGGCTACACCTTC
v_gene: TRBV29-1
abundance: many
d_gene: -
len: 12
j_gene: TRBJ1-2

CDR3aa: CASSKDTAGGLFF
CDR3nt: TGTGCCAGCAGCAAGGACACCGCCGGGGGACTGTTTTTT
v_gene: TRBV5-6
abundance: many
d_gene: -
len: 13
j_gene: TRBJ1-4

CDR3aa: CACQRQGRAGELFF
CDR3nt: TGTGCCTGCCAACGACAGGGGAGGGCCGGGGAGCTGTTTTTT
v_gene: TRBV30
abundance: few
d_gene: -
len: 14
j_gene: TRBJ2-2

CDR3aa: CASSSPGKDQPQHF
CDR3nt: TGTGCCAGCAGCTCGCCGGGGAAGGATCAGCCCCAGCATTTT
v_gene: TRBV7-9
abundance: -
d_gene: -
len: 14
j_gene: TRBJ1-5

CDR3aa: CASSPDRRQGDAAFF
CDR3nt: TGCGCCAGCAGCCCGGATCGTAGACAGGGGGATGCAGCTTTCTTT
v_gene: TRBV4-3
abundance: -
d_gene: TRBD1
len: 15
j_gene: TRBJ1-1

CDR3aa: CASSPRGAAFLHF
CDR3nt: TGCGCCAGCAGCCCTCGAGGTGCAGCTTTCCTCCACTTT
v_gene: TRBV5-1
abundance: many
d_gene: -
len: 13
j_gene: TRBJ1-6

CDR3aa: CASSRAYRRDQPQHF
CDR3nt: TGTGCCAGTAGTAGGGCCTACAGGCGGGATCAGCCCCAGCATTTT
v_gene: TRBV19
abundance: many
d_gene: -
len: 15
j_gene: TRBJ1-5